This entry features one T cell receptor (beta chain) sequence. Its antigen is currently unknown. 13 Jbeta primers and 60 Vbeta primers were used for the PCR. The method was immunoSEQ multiplex PCR; TCRdb's version includes in-frame clones alone and lacks a portion of them. This sample yields approximately 240,000 clones, of which 82% are seen a single time; roughly 0.58% belongs to the top ten. This sample stems from a study of cytomegalovirus exposure and HLA in healthy donors. Across the study: As released early, the data held 85 million to 95 million unique TCRs from HLA-typed donors. General study findings and limits: TCR beta chain V- and J-gene trimming was linked, in a later analysis, to a missense variant in DCLRE1C. Accurate prediction of HLA-A and HLA-B alleles (for most subjects) was reportedly achieved from TCR beta sequences.

V gave up 3 bases and J gave up 4 bases; unmatched junction bases: 2. The CDR3 is made up of 13 amino acids. Germline values: CDR1 MNHEY, CDR2 SMNVEV (reference sequence). This receptor was taken from a woman aged 35 to 49 in good health and CMV-seronegative. Sequencing was done on a sample of PBMCs. The J gene is TRBJ2-5, the V gene TRBV27; TRBD1 aligns across 7 bases. In DNA form, the CDR3 reads TGTGCCAGCAGTTTTAACAGGGGAGAGACCCAGTACTTC. It translates to CASSFNRGETQYF.